The TCR beta chain under discussion was sequenced for a study of blood T cell repertoires in COVID-19. Study-level background: COVID-19 samples from acute and convalescent phases originated in the United States, Italy and Spain. Sources were T cells, B-cell-depleted T cells, or PBMCs; the material itself was cDNA or gDNA.

Original processing notes: Estimated nucleated cell counts came from reference gene primer amplification. Sequencing was performed with immunoSEQ multiplex PCR; in TCRdb, only in-frame clones are kept and a portion is missing. The DNA gave D and trimming, while V, J and clone size come from that table. The sample shows 210,000 or so clones, roughly 85% of them seen only once. The CDR3 totals 17 residues. Germline CDR1 is MDHEN and CDR2 is SYDVKM. V gave up 1 base and J gave up 4 bases, with 19 bases separating them. J is TRBJ1-2 and V is TRBV28; tentatively, D is TRBD1 (5 bases). The sequence came from a woman in her late teens or twenties who had recovered from COVID-19. Sequences were obtained from peripheral blood. The CDR3 sequence: CASSLFGGQGPIYGYTF. CDR3 nucleotides: TGTGCCAGCAGTTTATTTGGTGGGCAGGGCCCTATCTATGGCTACACCTTC.